These 22 T cell receptor beta chains came from one sample sequenced in a study of blood T cell repertoires in COVID-19. Profiling relied on immunoSEQ multiplex PCR, and the TCRdb table lists in-frame clones only, not all of them. The sample includes around 300,000 clones, around 87% of them seen just once. Specimen: PBMCs or T cells enriched from blood (not recorded which). These receptors were collected from a woman younger than 45 who had recovered from COVID-19.

V gene TRBV10-3 combines with J gene TRBJ1-1, with a possible D match to TRBD1 (5 bases). The CDR3 contains 14 residues. Germline V gene lookup returns CDR1 ENHRY and CDR2 SYGVKD. Trimming left V 3 bases short and J 1 base short, with 9 bases between. The CDR3: CAISDPQENTEAFF. CDR3 coding DNA: TGTGCCATCAGTGACCCACAGGAGAACACTGAAGCTTTCTTT.

The chain joins TRBV30 to TRBJ2-2; the match to TRBD1 covers 7 bases. CDR1 and CDR2 (germline): GTSNPN, SVGIG (reference sequence). V was pared by 2 bases and J by 0 bases, with 6 bases of the junction left unmatched. CDR3 length: 16 residues. The CDR3 here is CAWSTLTGTNTGELFF. CDR3 DNA sequence: TGTGCCTGGAGTACCCTGACAGGGACGAACACCGGGGAGCTGTTTTTT.

This sequence joins TRBV2 and TRBJ1-6, with TRBD1 matching 8 bases. Germline CDR1 SNHLY, CDR2 FYNNEI. V gave up 4 bases and J gave up 8 bases; unmatched junction bases: 7. The CDR3 extends over 15 amino acids. CDR3 region: CASSVNRGTDSPLHF. The CDR3 nucleotides read TGTGCCAGCAGTGTAAACAGGGGGACGGATTCACCCCTCCACTTT.

The V gene is TRBV7-9, the J gene TRBJ2-7; 9 nucleotides align to TRBD1. The CDR3 contains 15 residues. Germline V gene sequence: CDR1 SEHNR, CDR2 FQNEAQ (reference sequence). V lost 6 bases to trimming and J lost 2 bases; unmatched junction nucleotides: 8. The CDR3 here is CASSLRQGGPYEQYF. The CDR3 region has the DNA TGTGCCAGCAGTCTCAGACAGGGGGGGCCCTACGAGCAGTACTTC. Using reference TRBV7-9 and TRBJ2-7 for the parts outside the CDR3, the full variable domain is DTGVSQNPRHKITKRGQNVTFRCDPISEHNRLYWYRQTLGQGPEFLTYFQNEAQLEKSRLLSDRFSAERPKGSFSTLEIQRTEQGDSAMYLCASSLRQGGPYEQYFGPGTRLTVT.

The chain has TRBV6-5 and TRBJ1-1; TRBD1 aligns across 7 bases. Germline loops: CDR1 MNHEY, CDR2 SVGAGI. V lost 4 bases to trimming and J lost 4 bases; unmatched junction nucleotides: 6. The CDR3 contains 14 residues. This chain's CDR3 is CASSFLDRATEAFF. The CDR3 DNA reads as TGTGCCAGCAGTTTTTTAGACAGGGCCACTGAAGCTTTCTTT.

The chain couples TRBV7-9 to TRBJ1-1; no clear D gene. CDR1 and CDR2 (germline): SEHNR, FQNEAQ (reference sequence). The CDR3 extends over 13 amino acids. V shed 4 bases and J shed 2 bases, with 8 bases lying between them. In nucleotides, the CDR3 is TGTGCCAGCAGCTCCAGTATAAACACTGAAGCTTTCTTT. Translated: CASSSSINTEAFF. The variable domain in full, completed from reference TRBV7-9 and TRBJ1-1, reads DTGVSQNPRHKITKRGQNVTFRCDPISEHNRLYWYRQTLGQGPEFLTYFQNEAQLEKSRLLSDRFSAERPKGSFSTLEIQRTEQGDSAMYLCASSSSINTEAFFGQGTRLTVV.

Here the CDR3 reads CSVEEGGRYNEQFF. Here the CDR3 DNA reads TGCAGCGTTGAAGAAGGGGGTCGATACAATGAGCAGTTCTTC. The V call is TRBV29-1, the J call TRBJ2-1, with D perhaps TRBD1 (6 bases). Germline CDR1 reads SQVTM; CDR2 reads ANQGSEA. Trimming shortened V by 0 bases and J by 4 bases, and 10 bases separated the two germline ends. The CDR3 sequence is 14 residues long.

The chain links TRBV7-2 to TRBJ2-5; 11 bases are a match to TRBD2. The length of the CDR3 is 16 residues. Germline trimming cut 5 bases from V and 5 bases from J; bases unmatched to any gene: 10. Per the germline V gene, CDR1 is SGHTA and CDR2 is FQGNSA. The CDR3, as DNA: TGTGCCAGCAGCCCCTTATTAGCGGGGGGGAGGGAGACCCAGTACTTC. Protein: CASSPLLAGGRETQYF.

This clone has a single count. This sequence joins TRBV3-1 (or the pseudogene TRBV3-2) and TRBJ1-6, with TRBD1 identical over 11 bases. The CDR3 extends over 16 amino acids. Germline CDR1 LGHDT, CDR2 YNNKEL (reference sequence). The ends lost 4 bases at V and 5 bases at J; junction bases unmatched: 4. CDR3 sequence: CASSLRTGGHNSPLHF. The CDR3, as DNA: TGTGCCAGCAGCCTACGGACAGGGGGCCATAATTCACCCCTCCACTTT.

This chain connects TRBV5-1 to TRBJ2-1; the D gene is possibly TRBD2 (6 bases). Germline CDR1 is SGHRS and CDR2 is YFSETQ. CDR3 length: 12 amino acids. V lost 2 bases to trimming and J lost 8 bases, with 8 bases between them. Here the CDR3 DNA reads TGCGCCAGCAGCTTTCCGGGGGATGAGCAGTTCTTC. Translation gives CASSFPGDEQFF.

The gene calls are TRBV4-2 and TRBJ2-5; no firm D call. The CDR3 length is 15 residues. Trimming took off 4 bases at V and 3 bases at J, with 15 bases between the two ends. Looked up from germline, CDR1 is LGHNA and CDR2 is YNFKEQ. CDR3 sequence reads: CASSRETTGEETQYF. The CDR3 DNA is TGTGCCAGCAGCCGCGAAACAACGGGTGAAGAGACCCAGTACTTC.

The chain carries TRBV6-5 and TRBJ1-5, with TRBD1 identical over 7 bases. V lost 4 bases to trimming and J lost 4 bases; unmatched junction nucleotides: 4. This CDR3 contains 14 residues. Germline V lookup: CDR1 MNHEY, CDR2 SVGAGI. The CDR3 spells CASSSGQVNQPQHF. CDR3 coding DNA: TGTGCCAGCAGTTCCGGACAGGTTAATCAGCCCCAGCATTTT.

The chain combines TRBV4-1 with TRBJ1-1; the match to TRBD1 covers 7 bases. The CDR3 totals 15 residues. V was clipped by 1 base and J by 5 bases; unmatched bases: 7. In germline, CDR1 is MGHRA, CDR2 YSYEKL. Here the CDR3 DNA reads TGCGCCAGCAGCCAAGTGGCAGGGGGGAGGACTGAAGCTTTCTTT. Encoded protein: CASSQVAGGRTEAFF.

The rearrangement links TRBV5-8 to TRBJ1-5, with 9 bases identical to TRBD1. Germline CDR1 SGHTS, CDR2 YDEGEE. The CDR3 extends over 15 amino acids. The junction had 6 bases not matched to a gene; V was cut back by 4 bases and J by 4 bases. In nucleotides, the CDR3 is TGTGCCAGCAGCCTCGGGACAGGGAGGAATCAGCCCCAGCATTTT. This encodes CASSLGTGRNQPQHF.

The chain is built from TRBV7-2 and TRBJ2-1, with D maybe TRBD2 (5 bases). The CDR3 sequence is 15 residues long. Trimming took 5 bases from V and 8 from J, leaving 19 bases between them. Germline-derived CDR1 and CDR2 are SGHTA and FQGNSA. CDR3 region: CASSPGIGESHEQFF. Here the CDR3 DNA reads TGTGCCAGCAGCCCCGGGATCGGGGAATCCCATGAGCAGTTCTTC.

This clone occurred a few times. CDR3 loop: CASSLLAGSSYEQYF. CDR3 DNA sequence: TGTGCCAGCAGCTTGCTGGCAGGGTCTTCCTACGAGCAGTACTTC. The rearrangement uses TRBV7-6 and TRBJ2-7, with a possible D match to TRBD1 (5 bases). Germline CDR1 reads SGHVS; CDR2 reads FNYEAQ. The V gene lost 3 bases and the J gene lost 1 base, with 13 bases spanning the gap. CDR3 size: 15 residues.

The chain employs TRBV19 and TRBJ2-1; D is unresolved. With 4 bases removed from V and 1 base from J, the gap between germline ends came to 14 bases. Germline loops: CDR1 LNHDA, CDR2 SQIVND (reference sequence). This CDR3 has 16 amino acids. This CDR3 reads CASSTPPGWSYNEQFF. CDR3 nucleotides: TGTGCCAGTAGTACCCCCCCGGGTTGGTCCTACAATGAGCAGTTCTTC. The full variable domain, its missing parts supplied by reference TRBV19 and TRBJ2-1, is DGGITQSPKYLFRKEGQNVTLSCEQNLNHDAMYWYRQDPGQGLRLIYYSQIVNDFQKGDIAEGYSVSREKKESFPLTVTSAQKNPTAFYLCASSTPPGWSYNEQFFGPGTRLTVL.

The V call is TRBV6-1, the J call TRBJ1-3; a weak D match, TRBD1 (5 bases). V was pared by 0 bases and J by 3 bases, with 12 bases between. The germline V gene has CDR1 MNHNS and CDR2 SASEGT. This CDR3 has 16 amino acids. The CDR3 reads CASSEAISGGGNTIYF. CDR3 in DNA: TGTGCCAGCAGTGAAGCGATCTCGGGGGGTGGAAACACCATATATTTT.

The CDR3 DNA follows: TGTGCCAGCAGCTTGGGGACAGGGCGGGAGCAGTACTTC. Its protein product is CASSLGTGREQYF. J is TRBJ2-7 and V is TRBV11-3, with TRBD1 matching 9 bases. The ends lost 3 bases at V and 7 bases at J; junction bases unmatched: 4. The CDR3 is 13 residues long. Germline V gene data show CDR1 as SGHNT and CDR2 as YENEEA. Filled out from reference TRBV11-3 and TRBJ2-7, the complete variable domain reads EAGVVQSPRYKIIEKKQPVAFWCNPISGHNTLYWYLQNLGQGPELLIRYENEEAVDDSQLPKDRFSAERLKGVDSTLKIQPAELGDSAVYLCASSLGTGREQYFGPGTRLTVT.

This clone was found once. This chain joins TRBV19 and TRBJ1-2; possible D gene TRBD1, 6 bases. The CDR3 has 13 amino acids. Germline V gene data show CDR1 as LNHDA and CDR2 as SQIVND (reference sequence). Trimming stripped 5 bases from V and 8 bases from J, with 15 bases between. The CDR3 nucleotides read TGTGCCAGTAGTCTACAGGGTCATGGAGGCTACACCTTC. It encodes CASSLQGHGGYTF.

V is TRBV7-8 and J is TRBJ2-5, with TRBD2 matching 12 bases. Germline CDR1 and CDR2: SGHVS and FQNEAQ. The trim removed 2 bases at V and 5 bases at J, leaving 9 bases unmatched. The CDR3 spans 17 residues. The DNA of the CDR3 is TGTGCCAGCAGCTTATGGGCTAGCGGGGGGGCAAGGGAGACCCAGTACTTC. It yields the protein CASSLWASGGARETQYF.

This chain links TRBV9 with TRBJ2-3; TRBD2 matches at 7 bases. Germline lookup yields CDR1 SGDLS and CDR2 YYNGEE. The CDR3 has 14 amino acids. V trimming: 0 bases; J trimming: 4 bases; junction bases outside the gene matches: 2. The chain's CDR3 is CASSVDGGADTQYF. CDR3 sequence (DNA): TGTGCCAGCAGCGTAGATGGGGGGGCAGATACGCAGTATTTT.